Presented here are 23 T cell receptor beta chains from one specimen sequenced in a study of blood T cell repertoires in COVID-19. Data came from immunoSEQ multiplex PCR; TCRdb stores just in-frame clones and leaves some out. The data hold about 280,000 clones, with 88% observed a single time. The sequenced sample was peripheral blood. These receptor sequences come from a man aged 18 to 35 with active or convalescent COVID-19.

The gene calls are TRBV7-9 and TRBJ2-5, with a tentative D call TRBD1 (5 bases). V lost 3 bases, J lost 0 bases, and 8 bases lay in between. Looked up from germline, CDR1 is SEHNR and CDR2 is FQNEAQ (reference sequence). The CDR3 is 14 amino acids. The CDR3 nucleotides are TGTGCCAGCAGCTTTCAGGGTTACCAAGAGACCCAGTACTTC. Amino acid sequence: CASSFQGYQETQYF.

The chain carries TRBV11-2 and TRBJ2-7; TRBD1 matches at 7 bases. This CDR3 has 17 residues. The V segment lost 2 bases and the J segment 0 bases; nucleotides outside the gene matches: 10. Germline V CDR1 and CDR2: SGHAT, FQNNGV. In DNA, the CDR3 is TGTGCCAGCAGCTTAATTTACGGGACAGCGTTCTCCTACGAGCAGTACTTC. This translates into CASSLIYGTAFSYEQYF.

The rearrangement links TRBV19 to TRBJ1-6; no clear D. The V gene lost 4 bases and the J gene lost 4 bases, with 20 bases spanning the gap. Germline V CDR1 and CDR2: LNHDA, SQIVND (reference sequence). This CDR3 contains 18 residues. The CDR3 bases are TGTGCCAGTAGTACGCTGCGTGGTGGAGGAAGTTATAATTCACCCCTCCACTTT. Its protein product is CASSTLRGGGSYNSPLHF.

This sequence joins TRBV11-2 and TRBJ1-1; 8 nucleotides line up with TRBD1. Germline V gives CDR1 SGHAT, CDR2 FQNNGV. This CDR3 contains 14 residues. The V and J ends lost 2 bases and 1 base, in that order; junction bases with no gene match: 0. CDR3 nucleotide sequence: TGTGCCAGCAGCTTACAGGGGGCGAACACTGAAGCTTTCTTT. Encoded protein: CASSLQGANTEAFF. The whole variable domain, remainder taken from reference TRBV11-2 and TRBJ1-1, is EAGVAQSPRYKIIEKRQSVAFWCNPISGHATLYWYQQILGQGPKLLIQFQNNGVVDDSQLPKDRFSAERLKGVDSTLKIQPAKLEDSAVYLCASSLQGANTEAFFGQGTRLTVV.

This chain joins TRBV2 and TRBJ1-2, with 7 bases matching TRBD1. CDR1 SNHLY and CDR2 FYNNEI come from the germline V gene. This CDR3 is 16 amino acids long. The V gene end was trimmed by 5 bases and the J gene end by 2 bases; junction bases not matched to a gene: 11. The DNA of the CDR3 is TGTGCCAGCAGTCACCCCACACAGGGGCCGAACTATGGCTACACCTTC. This sequence encodes CASSHPTQGPNYGYTF.

The rearrangement joins TRBV6-5 to TRBJ1-1; D not resolved. The V and J ends lost 8 bases and 1 base respectively, with 11 bases between them. CDR3 length: 13 amino acids. CDR1 and CDR2 (germline): MNHEY, SVGAGI. CDR3 loop: CASRQGPNTEAFF. DNA of the CDR3: TGTGCCAGCCGACAAGGCCCGAACACTGAAGCTTTCTTT.

This sequence joins TRBV5-1 and TRBJ1-1; D might be TRBD1 (6 bases). The V gene lost 5 bases and the J gene lost 2 bases, with 19 bases spanning the gap. The germline V gene has CDR1 SGHRS and CDR2 YFSETQ. The CDR3 sequence is 16 residues long. The CDR3 coding sequence is TGCGCCAGCAGAGTTGAGGGGGAGGGCATCAACACTGAAGCTTTCTTT. It specifies CASRVEGEGINTEAFF.

V usage is TRBV5-6 and J usage is TRBJ1-1, with 7 bases aligning to TRBD1. Losses at the gene ends were 4 bases for V and 6 bases for J; bases not matched to a gene: 9. This CDR3 is built from 14 residues. CDR1 SGHDT and CDR2 YYEEEE come from the germline V gene. The CDR3 DNA sequence: TGTGCCAGCAGCCTGACAGGGTTTAGGCCTGAAGCTTTCTTT. Protein: CASSLTGFRPEAFF.

This chain connects TRBV19 to TRBJ1-5, with 7 bases lining up with TRBD1. Germline V gives CDR1 LNHDA, CDR2 SQIVND (reference sequence). This CDR3 region has 16 residues. The CDR3 here is CASHASRGTVNQPQHF. The CDR3 coding sequence is TGTGCAAGCCATGCCTCCAGAGGGACAGTCAATCAGCCCCAGCATTTT.

The V and J genes are TRBV5-5 and TRBJ2-7; D is possibly TRBD1 (5 bases). The germline V and J ends were trimmed by 0 bases and 5 bases, with 15 bases remaining between them. Germline V gives CDR1 SGHKS, CDR2 YYEKEE (reference sequence). The CDR3 covers 15 residues. CDR3 protein: CASSLEWQGFHEQYF. Here the CDR3 DNA reads TGTGCCAGCAGCTTGGAGTGGCAGGGCTTCCACGAGCAGTACTTC.

CDR3 in DNA: TGCGCCAGCAGCTTTGGCGGGGAGAAAGGGCAGTTCTTC. Translated: CASSFGGEKGQFF. The genes are TRBV5-1 and TRBJ2-1; D might be TRBD2 (6 bases). The CDR3 spans 13 residues. Germline V gene data show CDR1 as SGHRS and CDR2 as YFSETQ. Trimming shortened V by 2 bases and J by 12 bases, and 15 bases separated the two germline ends. Full variable domain (outside the CDR3, taken from reference TRBV5-1 and TRBJ2-1): KAGVTQTPRYLIKTRGQQVTLSCSPISGHRSVSWYQQTPGQGLQFLFEYFSETQRNKGNFPGRFSGRQFSNSRSEMNVSTLELGDSALYLCASSFGGEKGQFFGPGTRLTVL.

The rearrangement links TRBV24-1 to TRBJ1-2; D may be TRBD1 (6 bases). The CDR3 is 14 amino acids. CDR1 is KGHDR and CDR2 is SFDVKD in the germline V gene. Trimming pared 4 bases from V and 6 bases from J, leaving 14 bases between. Here the CDR3 reads CATSDRSRGNGYTF. CDR3 bases: TGTGCCACCAGTGACCGGAGCAGGGGAAATGGCTACACCTTC.

The chain is built from TRBV18 and TRBJ2-2, with D perhaps TRBD2 (5 bases). The CDR3 length is 16 residues. Germline lookup yields CDR1 KGHSH and CDR2 LQKENI. Trimming left V 1 base short and J 6 bases short, with 15 bases between. CDR3: CASSPRIAVGAGELFF. The DNA for the CDR3 is TGTGCCAGCTCACCACGAATCGCAGTCGGGGCCGGGGAGCTGTTTTTT.

The rearrangement uses TRBV4-2 and TRBJ1-2, with 7 bases identical to TRBD1. V gave up 2 bases and J gave up 4 bases; unmatched junction bases: 4. The CDR3 has 14 amino acids. Germline lookup yields CDR1 LGHNA and CDR2 YNFKEQ. CDR3 amino acids: CASSQKQGSYGYTF. The DNA for the CDR3 is TGTGCCAGCAGCCAAAAACAGGGGAGCTATGGCTACACCTTC.

The gene calls are TRBV2 and TRBJ2-1, with TRBD1 as a possible D gene (5 bases). Germline V gene lookup returns CDR1 SNHLY and CDR2 FYNNEI. V lost 6 bases, J lost 7 bases, and 19 bases lay in between. The CDR3 sequence is 15 residues long. The CDR3 nucleotides read TGTGCCAGCAGGGACCTGCTCAGGGTCGGGAATGAGCAGTTCTTC. Translation: CASRDLLRVGNEQFF.

The chain joins TRBV7-9 to TRBJ1-4, with D tentatively TRBD1 (6 bases). The germline V gene has CDR1 SEHNR and CDR2 FQNEAQ (reference sequence). Trimming removed 5 bases at V and 5 bases at J, with 18 bases between. The CDR3 contains 16 residues. As DNA, the CDR3 is TGTGCCAGCAGCCGACACAGGGATTGGGAGAATGAAAAACTGTTTTTT. This sequence encodes CASSRHRDWENEKLFF.

The V call is TRBV7-9, the J call TRBJ1-2; TRBD1 matches 8 bases. This CDR3 contains 14 residues. J gave up 8 bases and V 3 bases, and 8 bases lay outside the gene matches. Looked up from germline, CDR1 is SEHNR and CDR2 is FQNEAQ (reference sequence). CDR3 residues: CASSLGKTGDGYTF. The CDR3 DNA reads as TGTGCCAGCAGCTTGGGGAAGACAGGGGACGGCTACACCTTC.

The chain links TRBV27 to TRBJ2-2, with D perhaps matching TRBD1 (6 bases). This CDR3 is 16 amino acids long. Germline-derived CDR1 and CDR2 are MNHEY and SMNVEV (reference sequence). The ends were cut back, 5 bases at V and 0 bases at J, with 13 bases in the middle. The CDR3 region is CASSLRTATNTGELFF. DNA of the CDR3: TGTGCCAGCAGTCTAAGGACAGCAACGAACACCGGGGAGCTGTTTTTT.

This clone showed up many times. The rearrangement uses TRBV25-1 and TRBJ2-1; the match to TRBD1 covers 7 bases. Germline lookup yields CDR1 MGHDK and CDR2 SYGVNS. Unmatched junction bases numbered 3, after V lost 6 bases and J lost 4 bases. The CDR3 spans 13 residues. CDR3 bases: TGTGCCAGCAGCACGGGACAGTACAATGAGCAGTTCTTC. The encoded protein is CASSTGQYNEQFF.

This rearrangement joins TRBV28 to TRBJ1-5; 9 positions match TRBD1. CDR3 length: 15 residues. V lost 6 bases and J lost 2; bases outside the gene matches: 5. Germline V CDR1 and CDR2: MDHEN, SYDVKM. CDR3 loop: CASRTGGVGNQPQHF. The CDR3 DNA reads TGTGCCAGCAGAACAGGGGGCGTCGGCAATCAGCCCCAGCATTTT.

The chain combines TRBV4-1 with TRBJ1-1, with D uncertain. The CDR3 has 14 residues. CDR1 MGHRA and CDR2 YSYEKL come from the germline V gene. Trimming stripped 4 bases from V and 6 bases from J, with 15 bases between. In nucleotides, the CDR3 is TGCGCCAGCAGCCCCCTTCGGGAAGGGTCTGAAGCTTTCTTT. Translation gives CASSPLREGSEAFF.

This clone appeared once. The V call is TRBV2, the J call TRBJ1-2; 9 bases match TRBD1. The V gene's germline CDR1 is SNHLY and CDR2 FYNNEI. Germline trimming cut 6 bases from V and 4 bases from J; bases unmatched to any gene: 9. This CDR3 spans 15 amino acids. CDR3 in amino acids: CASSTTGQGFYGYTF. CDR3 sequence (DNA): TGTGCCAGCAGCACGACGGGACAGGGATTCTATGGCTACACCTTC.

The rearrangement uses TRBV12-3 or TRBV12-4 and TRBJ1-2, with 8 positions matching TRBD1. The CDR3 is 12 amino acids. With 6 bases clipped from V and 7 bases from J, the junction kept 4 bases outside the gene matches. Written as DNA, the CDR3 is TGTGCCAGCAGGGACAGGGACATTGGCTACACCTTC. Amino acid sequence: CASRDRDIGYTF.